A selection of T cell receptor beta chains follows, all from one sample in a study of OX40 agonist ivuxolimab in advanced cancers. Repertoires were generated with immunoSEQ multiplex PCR, while TCRdb's copy carries only in-frame clones and drops some. Of about 55,000 clones in the sample, around 85% were seen once. Specimen: CD4+ or CD8+ T cells sorted from blood, collected in a trial of the OX40 agonist ivuxolimab. These receptors all come from an adult with an advanced solid tumor such as melanoma, head and neck, liver or kidney cancer. CDR3s include the opening cysteine and the closing phenylalanine or tryptophan. The D gene is left open where the match is weak.

j_call,d_call,v_call,cdr3_aa
TRBJ1-5,.,TRBV2,CASRPTEHQPQHF
TRBJ1-4,.,TRBV2,CASSNWWGGEKLFF
TRBJ1-1,.,TRBV25-1,CASSERGWDEAFF
TRBJ1-2,TRBD1,TRBV11-2,CASSATGQGDYGYTF
TRBJ1-5,.,TRBV19,CASSIDPKPQHF
TRBJ1-5,.,TRBV15,CATQRDLYSNQPQHF
TRBJ1-5,.,TRBV29-1,CSVYMSGGNQPQHF
TRBJ1-3,.,TRBV10-3,CAIRTDRLNTIYF
TRBJ1-5,TRBD1,TRBV28,CASSTGQVSNQPQHF
TRBJ2-1,TRBD1,TRBV4-1,CASSRKETVGTGGQNEQFF
TRBJ2-1,TRBD2,TRBV5-8,CASSQGLAGRDEQFF
TRBJ2-2,TRBD2,TRBV5-1,CASSLREPNTGELFF
TRBJ2-1,TRBD2,TRBV5-6,CASSPLLAVYNEQFF
TRBJ1-5,TRBD1,TRBV9,CASSESEKTGDQPQHF
TRBJ2-1,TRBD2,TRBV2,CASRPGLAGNEQFF
TRBJ2-5,.,TRBV9,CASSVAGRQETQYF
TRBJ1-1,.,TRBV2,CARGGQGMNTEAFF
TRBJ2-1,.,TRBV15,CATSGTTSSYNEQFF
TRBJ2-7,.,TRBV19,CASSPRTDEQYF
TRBJ1-1,.,TRBV28,CASTRESLGTEAFF
TRBJ2-7,TRBD2,TRBV28,CASRPSSGSHEQYF
TRBJ1-2,.,TRBV19,CASSIGTYYGYTF
TRBJ2-2,.,TRBV18,CASSPIDTGELFF
TRBJ2-3,.,TRBV9,CASSTGRTDTQYF
TRBJ2-6,.,TRBV5-4,CASSLAGRVSGANVLTF
TRBJ2-2,TRBD2,TRBV19,CASSGGTSGRVTGELFF
TRBJ1-2,.,TRBV6-5,CASSYSSGLSNGYTF
TRBJ1-6,.,TRBV29-1,CSVGDSLYNSPLHF
TRBJ2-7,.,TRBV6-4,CASSDPIGHNSYEQYF
TRBJ1-3,.,TRBV6-1,CASSELGFSGNTIYF
TRBJ1-6,TRBD1,TRBV6-4,CASSDSGQGTSPLHF
TRBJ1-3,.,TRBV27,CASSLRQGRNTIYF
TRBJ2-3,TRBD2,TRBV4-2,CASSQEVLAGGTDTQYF
TRBJ2-4,TRBD2,TRBV28,CASSLAGAAKNIQYF
TRBJ2-3,.,TRBV4-2,CASSQDDGTDDTQYF
TRBJ2-3,TRBD2,TRBV4-1,CASSLRPGEAGGTDTQYF
TRBJ1-2,.,TRBV6-1,CASSELAGFGYTF
TRBJ1-2,.,TRBV7-3,CASSLVTHDGYTF
TRBJ2-3,.,TRBV19,CASTQGREFADTQYF
TRBJ2-5,.,TRBV5-1,CASSLVSGMKETQYF
TRBJ2-5,TRBD1,TRBV7-8,CASRRTWDRGQETQYF
TRBJ2-7,TRBD2,TRBV11-2,CASSGGVYEQYF
TRBJ2-5,.,TRBV7-9,CASSTPRQANDQYF
TRBJ1-5,.,TRBV9,CASSPGPGFGQPQHF
TRBJ1-1,.,TRBV5-1,CASTPVAGVKTEAFF